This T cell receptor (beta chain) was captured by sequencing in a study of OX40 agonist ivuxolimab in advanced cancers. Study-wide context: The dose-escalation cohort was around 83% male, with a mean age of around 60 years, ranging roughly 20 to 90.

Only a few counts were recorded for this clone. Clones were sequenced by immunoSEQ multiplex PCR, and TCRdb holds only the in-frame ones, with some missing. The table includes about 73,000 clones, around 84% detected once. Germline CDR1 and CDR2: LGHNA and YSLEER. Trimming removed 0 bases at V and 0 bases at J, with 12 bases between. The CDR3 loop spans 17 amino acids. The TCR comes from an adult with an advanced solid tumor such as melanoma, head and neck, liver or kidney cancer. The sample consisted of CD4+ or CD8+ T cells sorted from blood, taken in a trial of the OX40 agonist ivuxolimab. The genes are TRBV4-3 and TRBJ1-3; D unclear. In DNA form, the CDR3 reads TGCGCCAGCAGCCAAGATGCTGCGGGTAGCTCTGGAAACACCATATATTTT. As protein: CASSQDAAGSSGNTIYF.